This is a list of T cell receptor beta chains from one sample in a study of blood T cell repertoires in COVID-19. Clones were read by immunoSEQ multiplex PCR, and TCRdb kept only the in-frame ones, dropping some. The sample includes approximately 84,000 clones, over 80% of them seen just once. Source material: peripheral blood. The receptors shown here come from an elderly woman with acute or convalescent COVID-19. Both conserved end residues are part of each CDR3. Size is omitted from some rows. Given values are once, few, many or a class for expanded clones.

V: TRBV25-1
J: TRBJ1-2
size: few
CDR3: CASSDRPRDRVGGYTF

V: TRBV6-2/TRBV6-3
J: TRBJ2-1
size: .
CDR3: CASSYSRILAGRYNEQFF

V: TRBV2
J: TRBJ1-5
size: once
CDR3: CASSEGQGTQPQHF

V: TRBV2
J: TRBJ2-1
size: .
CDR3: CASRQSSYNEQFF

V: TRBV9
J: TRBJ1-2
size: .
CDR3: CASSGPQGRVGYTF

V: TRBV27
J: TRBJ2-1
size: .
CDR3: CASSFGTNEQFF

V: TRBV10-3
J: TRBJ2-1
size: .
CDR3: CAISGPRTGGDNEQFF

V: TRBV5-1
J: TRBJ2-7
size: .
CDR3: CASSLARESFYEQYF

V: TRBV6-4
J: TRBJ2-2
size: once
CDR3: CASSDPRTGTGELFF

V: TRBV18
J: TRBJ1-2
size: once
CDR3: CASSPRDSPGGYTF

V: TRBV29-1
J: TRBJ1-2
size: .
CDR3: CSAGGGNYGYTF

V: TRBV28
J: TRBJ1-5
size: .
CDR3: CASSDRQRAQHF